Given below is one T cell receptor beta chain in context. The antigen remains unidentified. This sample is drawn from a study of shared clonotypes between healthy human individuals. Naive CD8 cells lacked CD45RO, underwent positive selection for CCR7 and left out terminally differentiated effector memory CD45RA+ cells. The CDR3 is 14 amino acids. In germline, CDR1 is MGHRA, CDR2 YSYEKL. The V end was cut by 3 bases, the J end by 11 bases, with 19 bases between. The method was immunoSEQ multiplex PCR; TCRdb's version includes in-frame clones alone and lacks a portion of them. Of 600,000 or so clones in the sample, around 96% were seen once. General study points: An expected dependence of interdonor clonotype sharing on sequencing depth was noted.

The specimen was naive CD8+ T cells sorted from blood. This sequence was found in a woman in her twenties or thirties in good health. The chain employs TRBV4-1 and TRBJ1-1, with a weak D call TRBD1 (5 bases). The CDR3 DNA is TGCGCCAGCAGCCATCAGGGCTTCCTGGACATGGCTTTCTTT. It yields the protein CASSHQGFLDMAFF.